The rows below give T cell receptor beta chains drawn from one sample of a study of cytomegalovirus exposure and HLA in healthy donors. The repertoire was sequenced with immunoSEQ multiplex PCR; TCRdb's copy has only in-frame clones and lacks some. Of around 150,000 clones listed, around 79% are singletons. The specimen sequenced was PBMCs. The receptor set was obtained from a woman aged 50 to 60 in good health and CMV-seropositive. Both conserved end residues are part of each CDR3. The D gene is left open where the match is weak. A clone size is listed for some rows: how often the clone was seen (once, few, many), or a class if it is expanded.

-	-	TRBJ2-7	TRBV2	CASSRQVGEQYF	TGTGCCAGCAGTCGACAGGTAGGCGAGCAGTACTTC
-	-	TRBJ2-3	TRBV6-5	CASSSQPRETDTQYF	TGTGCCAGCAGTTCTCAACCTCGGGAGACAGATACGCAGTATTTT
-	TRBD2	TRBJ2-1	TRBV5-4	CASSFFTGGPENEQFF	TGTGCCAGCAGCTTTTTCACGGGGGGGCCGGAAAATGAGCAGTTCTTC
-	TRBD2	TRBJ2-7	TRBV6-5	CASSYLAGSYEQYF	TGTGCCAGCAGTTACCTAGCGGGGTCCTACGAGCAGTACTTC
few	-	TRBJ1-1	TRBV2	CASNRGNTEAFF	TGTGCCAGCAATAGGGGCAACACTGAAGCTTTCTTT
-	-	TRBJ2-7	TRBV11-2	CASSFSGDDSYEQYF	TGTGCCAGCAGCTTTTCAGGGGACGACTCCTACGAGCAGTACTTC
-	-	TRBJ1-1	TRBV10-3	CAIWSGGNTEAFF	TGTGCCATCTGGAGCGGCGGGAACACTGAAGCTTTCTTT
-	TRBD2	TRBJ2-1	TRBV7-3	CASSLDSGTRNEQFF	TGTGCCAGCAGCTTAGATAGCGGGACCAGAAATGAGCAGTTCTTC
-	-	TRBJ2-3	TRBV2	CASSTSTDTQYF	TGTGCCAGCAGTACTAGCACAGATACGCAGTATTTT
-	-	TRBJ1-4	TRBV6-5	CASSQVGRANEKLFF	TGTGCCAGCAGTCAAGTCGGCAGGGCTAATGAAAAACTGTTTTTT
-	-	TRBJ2-3	TRBV14	CASSRETGARTDTQYF	TGTGCCAGCAGCCGAGAGACTGGTGCTCGCACAGATACGCAGTATTTT
-	-	TRBJ2-7	TRBV10-3	CAISEMASLSYEQYF	TGTGCCATCAGTGAGATGGCATCCCTCTCCTACGAGCAGTACTTC
-	TRBD1	TRBJ2-2	TRBV6-6	CAISRDRNTGELFF	TGTGCCATATCAAGGGACAGGAACACCGGGGAGCTGTTTTTT
-	-	TRBJ2-5	TRBV28	CASSIRDLVFSAQYF	TGTGCCAGCAGCATACGGGACTTAGTATTCAGTGCCCAGTACTTC
-	-	TRBJ1-1	TRBV9	CASSVGHMNTEAFF	TGTGCCAGCAGCGTAGGACATATGAACACTGAAGCTTTCTTT
-	TRBD2	TRBJ2-1	TRBV9	CASSVKVGTSGDNEQFF	TGTGCCAGCAGCGTAAAGGTGGGGACTAGCGGGGACAATGAGCAGTTCTTC
few	-	TRBJ2-1	TRBV2	CASSGSGRLYNEQFF	TGTGCCAGCAGTGGAAGCGGCCGTCTCTACAATGAGCAGTTCTTC
-	-	TRBJ1-6	TRBV30	CAWNAGYNSPLHF	TGTGCCTGGAACGCAGGGTACAATTCACCCCTCCACTTT
-	-	TRBJ1-1	TRBV19	CASRIQGIDEAFF	TGTGCCAGTAGGATACAGGGAATCGATGAAGCTTTCTTT
few	-	TRBJ1-1	TRBV5-8	CASSLPGQGQKTFF	TGTGCCAGCAGCCTACCGGGACAAGGTCAGAAGACTTTCTTT
-	-	TRBJ1-1	TRBV28	CASSLLRGGVDTEAFF	TGTGCCAGCAGTTTACTACGCGGGGGCGTTGACACTGAAGCTTTCTTT
-	-	TRBJ2-5	TRBV7-9	CASSLGQRTETQYF	TGTGCCAGCAGCCTCGGACAGCGGACAGAGACCCAGTACTTC
-	-	TRBJ2-5	TRBV7-2	CASSIRGLLQETQYF	TGTGCCAGCAGCATACGGGGACTCTTGCAGGAGACCCAGTACTTC
-	-	TRBJ1-6	TRBV6-1	CASSEAAYKAAVSPLHF	TGTGCCAGCAGTGAAGCGGCTTATAAGGCGGCGGTTTCACCCCTCCACTTT
-	TRBD1	TRBJ2-7	TRBV6-5	CASSYQIGTGNYEQYF	TGTGCCAGCAGTTACCAGATTGGGACAGGGAACTACGAGCAGTACTTC
-	TRBD1	TRBJ2-7	TRBV28	CASSQAGQGNNHEQYF	TGTGCCAGCAGTCAAGCGGGACAGGGAAATAACCACGAGCAGTACTTC
once	TRBD1	TRBJ1-2	TRBV7-8	CASSQRTGTGSFGGYTF	TGTGCCAGCAGTCAACGAACCGGGACAGGGTCTTTCGGCGGCTACACCTTC
few	-	TRBJ2-7	TRBV9	CASSAQETSYEQYF	TGTGCCAGCAGCGCCCAGGAGACTAGCTACGAGCAGTACTTC
-	TRBD1	TRBJ2-7	TRBV5-1	CASSLDRGTLSYEQYF	TGCGCCAGCAGCCTGGACAGGGGGACCCTTTCCTACGAGCAGTACTTC
-	-	TRBJ1-1	TRBV6-5	CASRWGGQNTEAFF	TGTGCCAGCAGGTGGGGAGGGCAGAACACTGAAGCTTTCTTT
-	TRBD2	TRBJ2-7	TRBV6-4	CASSDSSGGAYEQYF	TGTGCCAGCAGTGACTCTAGCGGGGGGGCCTACGAGCAGTACTTC
-	TRBD1	TRBJ2-7	TRBV29-1	CSVGTGRSYEQYF	TGCAGCGTCGGGACAGGGAGATCCTACGAGCAGTACTTC
-	-	TRBJ1-1	TRBV6-1	CASLVLNTGQKAFF	TGTGCCAGCCTAGTGCTCAATACAGGGCAGAAAGCTTTCTTT
-	TRBD1	TRBJ1-2	TRBV6-5	CASSTGQGDGYTF	TGTGCCAGCAGTACCGGACAGGGAGATGGCTACACCTTC
few	-	TRBJ2-5	TRBV2	CASSQTVAGETQYF	TGTGCCAGCAGTCAGACTGTGGCTGGGGAGACCCAGTACTTC
-	-	TRBJ2-1	TRBV21-1	CASSKGVALAGGGEQFF	TGTGCCAGCAGCAAAGGGGTAGCCCTAGCGGGGGGGGGTGAGCAGTTCTTC
-	-	TRBJ1-1	TRBV6-5	CASSPRKDTEAFF	TGTGCCAGCAGCCCGAGGAAGGACACTGAAGCTTTCTTT
few	-	TRBJ1-4	TRBV7-8	CASSPTEGRFEKLFF	TGTGCCAGCAGCCCGACCGAGGGTCGCTTCGAAAAACTGTTTTTT
-	-	TRBJ1-2	TRBV30	CAWTAGQNSGYTF	TGTGCCTGGACGGCAGGCCAAAACTCTGGCTACACCTTC
-	-	TRBJ2-7	TRBV9	CASSVGSGSYEQYF	TGTGCCAGCAGCGTCGGTAGCGGCTCCTACGAGCAGTACTTC
-	TRBD1	TRBJ1-5	TRBV4-1	CASSQATGGDQPQHF	TGCGCCAGCAGCCAGGCCACAGGGGGGGATCAGCCCCAGCATTTT
once	-	TRBJ1-5	TRBV6-6	CASGPQGGNQPQHF	TGTGCCAGCGGCCCTCAAGGGGGCAATCAGCCCCAGCATTTT
-	TRBD1	TRBJ1-1	TRBV5-4	CASSQQGAVLPEAFF	TGTGCCAGCAGTCAGCAGGGGGCTGTCCTTCCTGAAGCTTTCTTT
-	TRBD1	TRBJ1-6	TRBV5-1	CASSTGERNPLHF	TGCGCCAGCAGTACAGGGGAGAGGAACCCCCTCCACTTT
-	TRBD2	TRBJ2-4	TRBV5-6	CASSLDGGNIQYF	TGTGCCAGCAGCTTGGACGGGGGGAACATTCAGTACTTC